Sequencing of this TCR beta chain was carried out in a study of cytomegalovirus exposure and HLA in healthy donors. Trimming pared 2 bases from V and 6 bases from J, leaving 17 bases between. The CDR3 is 15 residues long. From germline, CDR1 is SGHTA and CDR2 FQGNSA. This clone was picked up one time. The primer mix had 60 Vbeta and 13 Jbeta primers. Method: immunoSEQ multiplex PCR; TCRdb's copy keeps in-frame clones and lacks some. The table shows 60,000 or so clones, with about three quarters occurring only once. This chain joins TRBV7-2 and TRBJ2-7, with D possibly being TRBD2 (5 bases). The sample taken for sequencing was PBMCs. This receptor was identified in a female donor in good health and CMV-seronegative. CDR3 sequence: CASSLLGIANCEQYF. CDR3 DNA: TGTGCCAGCAGCTTATTGGGGATAGCGAACTGCGAGCAGTACTTC.